The table lists the clone carrying this T cell receptor beta chain with a few counts. This sample was included in a study of blood T cell repertoires in COVID-19. In the study overall: PBMCs, B-cell-depleted T cells, or T cells provided the cDNA or gDNA that made up the material.

This CDR3 has 16 amino acids. Study processing details: The assay estimated nucleated cells by amplifying reference gene primers. Sequenced by immunoSEQ multiplex PCR; TCRdb stores in-frame clones only, minus some. The D gene and trimming were derived from the DNA, and the V and J assignments and clone size from that table. This table has under 85,000 clones, around 90% appearing once. The clonotype comes from a man between 65 and 80 years old with acute or convalescent COVID-19. The sample comprised peripheral blood. The J gene is TRBJ2-4, the V gene TRBV21-1; the table assigns TRBD2, which was not confirmed against the DNA. TRBV21-1 is given as a pseudogene. CDR3 residues: CASSKFGGRVSNIQYF. CDR3 coding DNA: TGTGCCAGCAGCAAATTCGGAGGGAGGGTAAGCAACATTCAGTACTTC.